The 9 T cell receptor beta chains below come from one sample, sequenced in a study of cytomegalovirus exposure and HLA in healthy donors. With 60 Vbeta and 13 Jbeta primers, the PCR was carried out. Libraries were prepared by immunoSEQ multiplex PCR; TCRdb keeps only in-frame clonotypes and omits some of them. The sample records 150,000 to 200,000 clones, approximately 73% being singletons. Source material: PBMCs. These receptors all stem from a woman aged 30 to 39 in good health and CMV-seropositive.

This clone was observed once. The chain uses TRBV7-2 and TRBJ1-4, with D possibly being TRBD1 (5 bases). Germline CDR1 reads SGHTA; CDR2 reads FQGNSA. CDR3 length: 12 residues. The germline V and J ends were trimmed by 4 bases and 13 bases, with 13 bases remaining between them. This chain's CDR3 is CASSYLTGTLFF. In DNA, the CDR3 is TGTGCCAGCAGCTATCTAACAGGAACACTGTTTTTT.

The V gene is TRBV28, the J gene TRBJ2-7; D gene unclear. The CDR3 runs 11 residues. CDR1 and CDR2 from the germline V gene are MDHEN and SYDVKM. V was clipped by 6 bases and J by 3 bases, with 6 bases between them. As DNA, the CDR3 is TGTGCCAGCAGGTCAGGCTACGAGCAGTACTTC. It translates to CASRSGYEQYF. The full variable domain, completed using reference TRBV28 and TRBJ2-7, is DVKVTQSSRYLVKRTGEKVFLECVQDMDHENMFWYRQDPGLGLRLIYFSYDVKMKEKGDIPEGYSVSREKKERFSLILESASTNQTSMYLCASRSGYEQYFGPGTRLTVT.

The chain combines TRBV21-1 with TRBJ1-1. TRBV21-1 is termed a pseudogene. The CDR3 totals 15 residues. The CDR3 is CASSKDGGNDTEAFF. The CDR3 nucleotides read TGTGCCAGCAGCAAAGACGGGGGTAACGACACTGAAGCTTTCTTT.

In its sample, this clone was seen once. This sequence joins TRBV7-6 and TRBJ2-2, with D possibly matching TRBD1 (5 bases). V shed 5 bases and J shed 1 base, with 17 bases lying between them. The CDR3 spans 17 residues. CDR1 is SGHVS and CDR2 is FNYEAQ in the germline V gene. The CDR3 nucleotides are TGTGCCAGCAGCCCCGCGTCAGGGTTCCGGAACACCGGGGAGCTGTTTTTT. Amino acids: CASSPASGFRNTGELFF.

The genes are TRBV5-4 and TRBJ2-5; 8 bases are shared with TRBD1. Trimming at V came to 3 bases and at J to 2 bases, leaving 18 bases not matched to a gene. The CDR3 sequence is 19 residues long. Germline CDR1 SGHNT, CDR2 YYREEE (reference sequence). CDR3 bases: TGTGCCAGCAGCTGGGAAAAGATAATTCTAGGACAGGGTCAAGAGACCCAGTACTTC. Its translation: CASSWEKIILGQGQETQYF. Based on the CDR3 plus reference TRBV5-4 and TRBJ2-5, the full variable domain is ETGVTQSPTHLIKTRGQQVTLRCSSQSGHNTVSWYQQALGQGPQFIFQYYREEENGRGNFPPRFSGLQFPNYSSELNVNALELDDSALYLCASSWEKIILGQGQETQYFGPGTRLLVL.

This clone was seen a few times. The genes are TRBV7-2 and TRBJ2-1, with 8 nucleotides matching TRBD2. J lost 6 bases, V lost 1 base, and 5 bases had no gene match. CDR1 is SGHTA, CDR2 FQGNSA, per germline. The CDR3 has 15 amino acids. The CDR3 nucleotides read TGTGCCAGCAGCTTAGGGACTAGCAGGGTCAATGAGCAGTTCTTC. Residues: CASSLGTSRVNEQFF.

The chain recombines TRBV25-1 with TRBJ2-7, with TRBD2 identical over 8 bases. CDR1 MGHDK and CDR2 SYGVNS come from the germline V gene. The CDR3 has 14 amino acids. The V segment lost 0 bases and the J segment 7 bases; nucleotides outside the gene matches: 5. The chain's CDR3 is CASSEYRERGEQYF. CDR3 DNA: TGTGCCAGCAGTGAATATAGGGAGCGGGGGGAGCAGTACTTC.

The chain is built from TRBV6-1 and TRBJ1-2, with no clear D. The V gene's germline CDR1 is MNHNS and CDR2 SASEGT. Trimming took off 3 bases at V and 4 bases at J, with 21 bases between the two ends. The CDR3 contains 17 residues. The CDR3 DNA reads TGTGCCAGCAGTGAGGTCAGAGGAGGCGCCTCGGGCTATGGCTACACCTTC. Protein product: CASSEVRGGASGYGYTF.

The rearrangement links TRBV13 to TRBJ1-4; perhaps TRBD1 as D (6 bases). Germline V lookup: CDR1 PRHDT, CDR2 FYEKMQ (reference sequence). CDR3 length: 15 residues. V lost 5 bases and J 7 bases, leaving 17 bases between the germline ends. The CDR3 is CASSRAGGLGEKLFF. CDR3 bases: TGTGCCAGCAGCCGGGCGGGGGGGCTGGGTGAAAAACTGTTTTTT.